Here is one TCR beta chain with its context. This CDR3 is also generated by other DNA sequences in the sample. The germline V gene encodes CDR1 SGHRS and CDR2 YFSETQ. The CDR3 spans 15 residues. The J segment lost 2 bases and the V segment lost 0 bases, leaving 3 bases of the junction unmatched. The sample belongs to a study of blood T cell repertoires in COVID-19. Turning to the study itself: Donors in the United States, Italy and Spain gave samples during acute or convalescent COVID-19. T cells, B-cell-depleted T cells, or PBMCs supplied cDNA or gDNA.

Per the original methods: Amplifying reference gene primers gave estimates of nucleated cell counts. The table came from immunoSEQ multiplex PCR; TCRdb's copy has only in-frame clones and leaves some out. The V and J calls and clone size come from that table; D and trimming were worked out from the DNA. Of more than 200,000 clones detected, roughly four fifths appear once; the ten largest clones hold about 4.2%. The chain employs TRBV5-1 and TRBJ2-7; 9 nucleotides align to TRBD2. Sequencing was performed on peripheral blood. The source is a man between 50 and 59 years old with active or convalescent COVID-19. The CDR3 nucleotides read TGCGCCAGCAGCTTGGCGGCGGGGGGGACCTACGAGCAGTACTTC. Translated, it gives CASSLAAGGTYEQYF.